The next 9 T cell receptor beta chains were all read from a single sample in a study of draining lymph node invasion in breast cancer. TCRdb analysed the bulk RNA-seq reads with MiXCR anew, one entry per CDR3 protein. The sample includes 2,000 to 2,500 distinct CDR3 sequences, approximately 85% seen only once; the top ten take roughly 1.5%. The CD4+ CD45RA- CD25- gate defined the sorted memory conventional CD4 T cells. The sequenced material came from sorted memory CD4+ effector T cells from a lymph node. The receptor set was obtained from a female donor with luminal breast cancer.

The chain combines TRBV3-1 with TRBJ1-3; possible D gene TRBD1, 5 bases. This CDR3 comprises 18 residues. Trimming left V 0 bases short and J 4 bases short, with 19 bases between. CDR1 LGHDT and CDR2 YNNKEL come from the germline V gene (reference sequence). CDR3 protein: CASSQDRITGRAGNTIYF. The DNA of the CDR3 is TGTGCCAGCAGCCAAGATCGAATTACAGGACGTGCCGGAAACACCATATATTTT.

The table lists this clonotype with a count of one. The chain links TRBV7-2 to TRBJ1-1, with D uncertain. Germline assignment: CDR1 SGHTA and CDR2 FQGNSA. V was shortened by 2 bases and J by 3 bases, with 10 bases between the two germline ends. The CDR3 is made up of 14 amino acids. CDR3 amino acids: CASSLSVMDTEAFF. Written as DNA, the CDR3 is TGTGCCAGCAGCTTATCCGTGATGGACACTGAAGCTTTCTTT.

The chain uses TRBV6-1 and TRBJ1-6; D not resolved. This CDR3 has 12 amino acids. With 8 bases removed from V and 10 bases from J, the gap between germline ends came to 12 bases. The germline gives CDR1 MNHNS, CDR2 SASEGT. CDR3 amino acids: CASVGLGSPLHF. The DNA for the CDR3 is TGTGCCAGCGTTGGCCTCGGCTCACCCCTCCACTTT.

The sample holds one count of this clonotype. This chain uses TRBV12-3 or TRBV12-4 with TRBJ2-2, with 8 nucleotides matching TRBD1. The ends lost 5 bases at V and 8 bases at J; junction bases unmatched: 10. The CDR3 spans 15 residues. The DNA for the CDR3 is TGTGCCAGCAGTCCCCCGGACAGGGCGGGAGGGGAGCTGTTTTTT. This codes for CASSPPDRAGGELFF.

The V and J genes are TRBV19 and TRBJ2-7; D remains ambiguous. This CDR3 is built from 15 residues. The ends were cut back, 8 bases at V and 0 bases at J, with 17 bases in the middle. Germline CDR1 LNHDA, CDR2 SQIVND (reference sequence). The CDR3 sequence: CASRETHLSSYEQYF. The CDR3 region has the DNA TGTGCCAGTCGAGAAACTCACCTCTCCTCCTACGAGCAGTACTTC.

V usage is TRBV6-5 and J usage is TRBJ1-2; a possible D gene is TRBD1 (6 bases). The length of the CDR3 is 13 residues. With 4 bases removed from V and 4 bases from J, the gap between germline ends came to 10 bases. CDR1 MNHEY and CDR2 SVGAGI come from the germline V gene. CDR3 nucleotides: TGTGCCAGCAGTTCGGTGGGGGCCTATGGCTACACCTTC. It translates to CASSSVGAYGYTF.

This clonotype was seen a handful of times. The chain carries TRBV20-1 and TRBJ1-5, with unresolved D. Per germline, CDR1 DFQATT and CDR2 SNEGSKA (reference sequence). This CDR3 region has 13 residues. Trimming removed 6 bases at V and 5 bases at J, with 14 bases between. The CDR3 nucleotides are TGCAGTGCGGGCCCCCGGGAGGATCAGCCCCAGCATTTT. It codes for CSAGPREDQPQHF.

The CDR3 sequence: CASSLVAGWQEQFF. CDR3 DNA sequence: TGCGCCAGCAGCTTGGTGGCGGGTTGGCAGGAGCAGTTCTTC. The chain combines TRBV5-1 with TRBJ2-1; a weak D match, TRBD2 (5 bases). V dropped 0 bases and J dropped 10 bases, with 14 bases sitting between them. CDR1 is SGHRS, CDR2 YFSETQ, per germline. This CDR3 region has 14 residues.

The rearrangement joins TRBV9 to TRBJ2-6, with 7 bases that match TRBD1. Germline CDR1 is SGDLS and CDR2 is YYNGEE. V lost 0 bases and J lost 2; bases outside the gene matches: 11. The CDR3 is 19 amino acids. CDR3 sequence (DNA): TGTGCCAGCAGCGTAGGATTGGGACAGCCTAGGACTGGGGCCAACGTCCTGACTTTC. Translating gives CASSVGLGQPRTGANVLTF.